This TCR beta chain derives from a study of long-term antiretroviral therapy in people with HIV. Study-wide points: Dominating the repertoire at all time points were the clones that expanded before ART. The data indicate that diversity increased after ART but remained below transplant donor controls. When set beside controls, HIV repertoires had CDR3 length ranges that were narrower.

In regard to this clone: Antigen: not known.

Participants who had HIV were, without exception, treated in the United States. Version v3.0 of the immunoSEQ assay ran at survey level. Repertoires were generated with immunoSEQ multiplex PCR, while TCRdb's copy carries only in-frame clones and drops some. The sample lists around 24,000 clones, approximately 93% seen once, with around 9.6% in the top ten. Sequenced material: unsorted PBMCs, taken 7.6 years after starting antiretroviral therapy. This receptor was taken from a woman aged 40-49 years with HIV.

CDR3 loop: CATAPTGQTEQYF. The DNA of the CDR3 is TGTGCCACCGCCCCGACAGGGCAGACCGAGCAGTACTTC. The rearrangement links TRBV10-3 to TRBJ2-7; 7 positions agree with TRBD1. There are 13 residues in the CDR3. CDR1 ENHRY and CDR2 SYGVKD come from the germline V gene. With 10 bases clipped from V and 6 bases from J, the junction kept 12 bases outside the gene matches.